This T cell receptor beta chain was observed in a study of T cell responses to AZD1222 COVID-19 vaccine. Broader study findings: In all cases, repertoires were sampled only after the peak T cell response. Baseline serology detected seropositivity in only a handful of AZD1222 recipients. The study found vaccine-associated CD4 TCRs spanning spike, dominant at 160-218 and 743-854.

Sequenced by immunoSEQ multiplex PCR; TCRdb stores in-frame clones only, minus some. The sample lists about 110,000 clones, nearly 90% seen once, with 4.5% to 6% in the top ten. V was pared by 4 bases and J by 3 bases, with 20 bases between. CDR1 is LNHDA, CDR2 SQIVND, per germline (reference sequence). The CDR3 has 17 residues. The analysis combined second doses at about 4 or about 12 weeks. In the case of this clone: Its antigen is currently unknown.

This sequence originates from an adult who received the AZD1222 COVID-19 vaccine. Sequenced material: peripheral blood, taken 28 days after the second AZD1222 dose. This chain uses TRBV19 with TRBJ2-3, with D possibly matching TRBD2 (7 bases). CDR3: CASSTPLAGAQTDTQYF. The CDR3 DNA follows: TGTGCCAGTAGTACCCCCCTTGCGGGGGCCCAAACAGATACGCAGTATTTT.